Shown below are 2 T cell receptor beta chains from a single sample sequenced in a study of T-cell reconstitution after alpha-beta-depleted transplantation in children. Unique molecular identifiers were built into the TCRbeta library. TCRdb called the PCR reads again in MiXCR, with one record for every CDR3 protein. The sample holds about 460,000 distinct CDR3 sequences, around 12% seen once. Sequencing used PBMCs from the stem cell graft donor, obtained from the stem cell graft. The receptor set was obtained from a human donor who donated a stem cell graft to a child with combined immunodeficiency.

This clonotype was counted ten times or more. The chain links TRBV10-3 to TRBJ1-6; D gene ambiguous. The CDR3 totals 14 residues. Germline assignment: CDR1 ENHRY and CDR2 SYGVKD. Between the trimmed V and J ends, which lost 8 bases and 6 bases, there was a span of 14 bases. In DNA form, the CDR3 reads TGTGCCATCTTGAGCGGGCGGGGTAATTCACCCCTCCACTTT. The encoded protein is CAILSGRGNSPLHF.

The chain links TRBV20-1 to TRBJ2-7; TRBD1 agrees at 7 bases. The ends lost 6 bases at V and 3 bases at J; junction bases unmatched: 17. This CDR3 has 16 amino acids. Germline V CDR1 and CDR2: DFQATT, SNEGSKA (reference sequence). CDR3 nucleotides: TGCAGTGCACCAACAGGGGCCTTCAGTTTAAACTACGAGCAGTACTTC. Its protein product is CSAPTGAFSLNYEQYF.